The T cell receptor (beta chain) described here comes from a study of blood T cell repertoires in COVID-19. With 7 bases clipped from V and 4 bases from J, the junction kept 2 bases outside the gene matches. The V gene's germline CDR1 is SGHRS and CDR2 YFSETQ. The CDR3 is made up of 12 amino acids. Using immunoSEQ multiplex PCR, the repertoire was profiled, and TCRdb retains in-frame clones only, with some absent. The data contain about 110,000 clones, about 70% of them singletons. The sample was peripheral blood. V and J are TRBV5-1 and TRBJ2-5; 9 bases match TRBD2. This receptor was identified in a human donor with acute or convalescent COVID-19. The donor label of this sample is uncertain. The CDR3 region has the DNA TGCGCCAGCGGTAGCGGGGGAGAGACCCAGTACTTC. Its translation is CASGSGGETQYF.